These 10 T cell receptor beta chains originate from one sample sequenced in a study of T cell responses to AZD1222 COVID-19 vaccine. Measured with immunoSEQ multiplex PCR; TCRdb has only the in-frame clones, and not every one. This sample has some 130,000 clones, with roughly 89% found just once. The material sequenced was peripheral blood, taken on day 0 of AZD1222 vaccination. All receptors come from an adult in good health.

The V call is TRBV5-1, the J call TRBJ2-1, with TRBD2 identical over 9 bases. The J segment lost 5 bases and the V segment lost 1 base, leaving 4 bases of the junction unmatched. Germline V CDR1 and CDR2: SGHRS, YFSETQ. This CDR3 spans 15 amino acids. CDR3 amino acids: CASSLPSGTNNEQFF. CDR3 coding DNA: TGCGCCAGCAGCTTGCCTAGCGGGACAAACAATGAGCAGTTCTTC.

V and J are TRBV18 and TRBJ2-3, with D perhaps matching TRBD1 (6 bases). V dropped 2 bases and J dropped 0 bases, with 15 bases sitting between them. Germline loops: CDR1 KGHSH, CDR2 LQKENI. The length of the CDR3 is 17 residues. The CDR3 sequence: CASSPVRGPTSTDTQYF. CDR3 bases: TGTGCCAGCTCACCAGTCAGGGGACCAACTAGCACAGATACGCAGTATTTT.

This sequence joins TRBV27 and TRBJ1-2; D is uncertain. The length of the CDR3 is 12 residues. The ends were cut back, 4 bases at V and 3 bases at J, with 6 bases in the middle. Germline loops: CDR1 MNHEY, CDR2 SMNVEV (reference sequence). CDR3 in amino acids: CASSSRHYGYTF. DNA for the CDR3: TGTGCCAGCAGTTCAAGGCACTATGGCTACACCTTC.

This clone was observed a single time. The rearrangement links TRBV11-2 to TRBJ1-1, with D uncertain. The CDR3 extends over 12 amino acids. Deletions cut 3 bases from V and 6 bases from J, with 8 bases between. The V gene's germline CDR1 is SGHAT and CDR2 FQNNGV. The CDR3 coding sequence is TGTGCCAGCAGCTTCCCATCGGCTGAAGCTTTCTTT. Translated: CASSFPSAEAFF.

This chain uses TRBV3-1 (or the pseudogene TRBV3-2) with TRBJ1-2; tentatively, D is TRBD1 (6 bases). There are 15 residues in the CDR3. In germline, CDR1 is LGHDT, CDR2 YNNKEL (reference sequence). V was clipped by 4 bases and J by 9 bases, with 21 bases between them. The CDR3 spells CASSPRGRGARSYTF. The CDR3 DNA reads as TGTGCCAGCAGCCCCCGGGGGCGGGGGGCTAGGAGCTACACCTTC.

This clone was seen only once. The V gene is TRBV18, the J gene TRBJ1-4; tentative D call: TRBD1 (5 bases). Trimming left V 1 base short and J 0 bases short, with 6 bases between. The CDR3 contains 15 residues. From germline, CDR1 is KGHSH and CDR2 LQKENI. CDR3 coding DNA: TGTGCCAGCTCACCACGGGGGGCAACTAATGAAAAACTGTTTTTT. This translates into CASSPRGATNEKLFF.

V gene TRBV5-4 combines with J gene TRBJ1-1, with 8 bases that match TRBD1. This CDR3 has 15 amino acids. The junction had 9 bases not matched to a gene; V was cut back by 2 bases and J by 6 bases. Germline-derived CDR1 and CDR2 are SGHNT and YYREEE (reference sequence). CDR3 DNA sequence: TGTGCCAGCAGCTTTCCGGGACAGGATATCGCTGAAGCTTTCTTT. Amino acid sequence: CASSFPGQDIAEAFF.

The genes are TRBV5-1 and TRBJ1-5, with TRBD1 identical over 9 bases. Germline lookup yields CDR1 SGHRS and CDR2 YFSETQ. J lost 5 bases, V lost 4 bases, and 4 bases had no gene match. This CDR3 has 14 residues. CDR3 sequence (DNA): TGCGCCAGCAGCCCGGGGGACAGGGATCAGCCCCAGCATTTT. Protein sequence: CASSPGDRDQPQHF.

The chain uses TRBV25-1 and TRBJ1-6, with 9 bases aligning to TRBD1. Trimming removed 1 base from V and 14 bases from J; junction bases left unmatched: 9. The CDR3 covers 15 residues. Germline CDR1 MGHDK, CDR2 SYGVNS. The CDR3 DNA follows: TGTGCCAGCAGTGAATCGGGGACAGGGCTTCGGGCCCTCCACTTT. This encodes CASSESGTGLRALHF.

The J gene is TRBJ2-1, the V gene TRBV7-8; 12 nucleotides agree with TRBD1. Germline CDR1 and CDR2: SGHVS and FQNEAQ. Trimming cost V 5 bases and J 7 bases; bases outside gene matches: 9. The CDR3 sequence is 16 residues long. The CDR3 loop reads CASSPLRDRGQNEQFF. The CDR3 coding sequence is TGTGCCAGCAGCCCACTCCGGGACAGGGGGCAGAATGAGCAGTTCTTC.